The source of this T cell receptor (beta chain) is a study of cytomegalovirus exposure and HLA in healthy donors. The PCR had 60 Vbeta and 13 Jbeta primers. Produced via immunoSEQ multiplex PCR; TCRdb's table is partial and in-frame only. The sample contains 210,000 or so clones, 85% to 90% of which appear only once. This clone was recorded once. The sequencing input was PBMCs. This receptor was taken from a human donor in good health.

The CDR3 nucleotides are TGTGCCAGCAGTCCCGACAGGGGGGGGGCGCAGTACTTC. It yields the protein CASSPDRGGAQYF. The chain uses TRBV28 and TRBJ2-7; 9 bases align to TRBD1. CDR1 is MDHEN and CDR2 is SYDVKM in the germline V gene. Trimming cost V 5 bases and J 9 bases; bases outside gene matches: 8. The CDR3 sequence is 13 residues long.